This entry concerns a single TCR beta chain. Its target is not known. Naivety among CD8 cells was defined by CD45RO negativity and positive CCR7 selection, thereby excluding terminally differentiated effector memory CD45RA+ cells. This sample is drawn from a study of shared clonotypes between healthy human individuals. Study-level results: Clonotypes which were not shared had lower generation probabilities than clonotypes that all four donors shared.

CDR3 length equals 19 residues. Germline V gene sequence: CDR1 MDHEN, CDR2 SYDVKM. With V trimmed by 4 bases and J by 8 bases, 18 bases remained unmatched. Source study methods: ImmunoSEQ gave junction-only sequences without quality scores, so filtering differed. Produced via immunoSEQ multiplex PCR; TCRdb's table is partial and in-frame only. Clone size and the V and J calls come from that table; the DNA yielded D and trimming. The top ten clones hold roughly 1.8% of a sample with about 2.1 million clones, approximately 94% of them seen once. The sequence was collected from a man in his late teens or twenties in good health. Some clones in this sample may be carry-over from other donors' samples. The chain employs TRBV28 and TRBJ2-4; 12 nucleotides align to TRBD2. The source material was naive CD8+ T cells from PBMCs. The CDR3 sequence is CASSSIRLAGDTPGDIQYF. The CDR3 DNA follows: TGTGCCAGCAGTTCAATTCGACTAGCGGGGGACACCCCGGGGGACATTCAGTACTTC.